Following are 17 T cell receptor beta chains from one sample sequenced in a study of cytomegalovirus exposure and HLA in healthy donors. In the PCR, 60 Vbeta and 13 Jbeta primers were used. Clones were sequenced by immunoSEQ multiplex PCR, and TCRdb holds only the in-frame ones, with some missing. This table holds 150,000 to 200,000 clones, about three quarters found once. The sample consisted of PBMCs. The source is a girl aged 5 to 17 in good health and CMV-seronegative.

The rearrangement links TRBV9 to TRBJ2-3; D not resolved. Germline values: CDR1 SGDLS, CDR2 YYNGEE. V shed 1 base and J shed 0 bases, with 6 bases lying between them. The CDR3 consists of 14 residues. The CDR3 DNA follows: TGTGCCAGCAGCGTACAGAAGAGCACAGATACGCAGTATTTT. Translation gives CASSVQKSTDTQYF.

The V gene is TRBV18, the J gene TRBJ1-1; TRBD1 matches 7 bases. Trimming cost V 3 bases and J 0 bases; bases outside gene matches: 1. This CDR3 contains 14 residues. Germline loops: CDR1 KGHSH, CDR2 LQKENI. The CDR3 bases are TGTGCCAGCTCACCGGACAGGATGAACACTGAAGCTTTCTTT. This sequence encodes CASSPDRMNTEAFF.

This sequence joins TRBV25-1 and TRBJ2-2; 7 bases line up with TRBD2. J gave up 5 bases and V 2 bases, and 11 bases lay outside the gene matches. Looked up from germline, CDR1 is MGHDK and CDR2 is SYGVNS. This CDR3 comprises 17 residues. CDR3 sequence reads: CASSEIGGGLGTGELFF. As DNA, the CDR3 is TGTGCCAGCAGTGAAATTGGGGGAGGGTTGGGGACCGGGGAGCTGTTTTTT.

The J gene is TRBJ1-5, the V gene TRBV5-1; the D is unclear. The CDR3 spans 15 residues. V was clipped by 0 bases and J by 5 bases, with 12 bases between them. Germline CDR1 and CDR2: SGHRS and YFSETQ. This CDR3 reads CASSLEAGSYQPQHF. CDR3 sequence (DNA): TGCGCCAGCAGCTTGGAGGCAGGATCATATCAGCCCCAGCATTTT.

As DNA, the CDR3 is TGTGCCAGCAGTTACACCTACAGTTTGAACACTGAAGCTTTCTTT. Amino acid sequence: CASSYTYSLNTEAFF. The V gene is TRBV6-5, the J gene TRBJ1-1, with D hard to call. Trimming removed 2 bases from V and 0 bases from J, with 10 bases in between. This CDR3 spans 15 amino acids. Germline V gene sequence: CDR1 MNHEY, CDR2 SVGAGI.

The rearrangement uses TRBV5-6 and TRBJ1-3; perhaps TRBD1 as D (6 bases). The V gene's germline CDR1 is SGHDT and CDR2 YYEEEE. The CDR3 runs to 18 residues. Trimming removed 1 base at V and 2 bases at J, with 19 bases between. The CDR3 DNA reads as TGTGCCAGCAGCTTGTACGGGGGGCGAAGCCTCACTGGAAACACCATATATTTT. Translated, it gives CASSLYGGRSLTGNTIYF. The whole variable domain, remainder taken from reference TRBV5-6 and TRBJ1-3, is DAGVTQSPTHLIKTRGQQVTLRCSPKSGHDTVSWYQQALGQGPQFIFQYYEEEERQRGNFPDRFSGHQFPNYSSELNVNALLLGDSALYLCASSLYGGRSLTGNTIYFGEGSWLTVV.

This clone was observed a handful of times. The chain combines TRBV7-3 with TRBJ2-2; possibly TRBD1 for D (6 bases). Germline CDR1 SGHTA, CDR2 FQGTGA. This CDR3 is built from 15 residues. The V gene lost 4 bases and the J gene lost 7 bases, with 16 bases spanning the gap. Here the CDR3 DNA reads TGTGCCAGCAGCTGGAACAGGGAAATAGGCGGGGAGCTGTTTTTT. This encodes CASSWNREIGGELFF.

This chain joins TRBV2 and TRBJ1-1; D call uncertain. Germline CDR1 is SNHLY and CDR2 is FYNNEI. The germline V and J ends were trimmed by 3 bases and 1 base, with 6 bases remaining between them. There are 13 residues in the CDR3. The CDR3 coding sequence is TGTGCCAGCAGTGATGGCAGGAACACTGAAGCTTTCTTT. This translates into CASSDGRNTEAFF.

The chain links TRBV30 to TRBJ2-5; 8 positions agree with TRBD2. The germline gives CDR1 GTSNPN, CDR2 SVGIG (reference sequence). V trimming: 2 bases; J trimming: 4 bases; junction bases outside the gene matches: 9. The CDR3 spans 15 residues. The CDR3 DNA reads TGTGCCTGGAGTCCTCACGGGGGGGCCGTAGAGACCCAGTACTTC. Protein product: CAWSPHGGAVETQYF.

This clone showed up just a few times. The chain couples TRBV11-2 to TRBJ1-1; D not resolved. Germline-derived CDR1 and CDR2 are SGHAT and FQNNGV. The V end lost 0 bases, the J end lost 0 bases, and 8 bases lay between the germline ends. This CDR3 contains 15 residues. CDR3 DNA sequence: TGTGCCAGCAGCTTAGATCACGCAGTGAACACTGAAGCTTTCTTT. Amino acids: CASSLDHAVNTEAFF.

This clone appeared a single time. The chain has TRBV7-9 and TRBJ1-1, with unresolved D. V was cut by 5 bases and J by 3 bases, with 13 bases left in between. CDR1 and CDR2 from the germline V gene are SEHNR and FQNEAQ (reference sequence). The CDR3 sequence is 14 residues long. The CDR3 nucleotides are TGTGCCAGCAGCGGCCGGGTTTTGGACACTGAAGCTTTCTTT. Its translation is CASSGRVLDTEAFF.

The gene calls are TRBV14 and TRBJ2-7, with 8 bases lining up with TRBD2. CDR1 is SGHDN, CDR2 FVKESK, per germline. With V trimmed by 0 bases and J by 3 bases, 4 bases remained unmatched. The CDR3 loop spans 15 amino acids. CDR3 sequence reads: CASSQDALAGYEQYF. The CDR3 DNA is TGTGCCAGCAGCCAAGACGCTCTAGCGGGCTACGAGCAGTACTTC.

The rearrangement joins TRBV11-2 to TRBJ2-1, with D perhaps TRBD1 (6 bases). Germline CDR1 SGHAT, CDR2 FQNNGV. This CDR3 spans 14 amino acids. Deletions cut 5 bases from V and 3 bases from J, with 11 bases between. For the CDR3, the DNA is TGTGCCAGCAGCCCTGGGACACTCTACAATGAGCAGTTCTTC. This codes for CASSPGTLYNEQFF.

The table lists this clone with a count of one. The chain is built from TRBV27 and TRBJ2-5, with D possibly TRBD2 on 6 matching bases. V shed 1 base and J shed 3 bases, with 6 bases lying between them. In germline, CDR1 is MNHEY, CDR2 SMNVEV (reference sequence). This CDR3 comprises 13 residues. The CDR3 sequence: CASSLLAEETQYF. Here the CDR3 DNA reads TGTGCCAGCAGTTTATTAGCGGAAGAGACCCAGTACTTC.

This clone was recorded once. V and J are TRBV27 and TRBJ2-7; D is unresolved. Germline lookup yields CDR1 MNHEY and CDR2 SMNVEV (reference sequence). This CDR3 has 17 amino acids. Trimming cost V 2 bases and J 2 bases, with 19 bases left between them. Here the CDR3 reads CASSLRSVARPTYEQYF. CDR3 nucleotides: TGTGCCAGCAGTTTAAGATCGGTGGCCAGGCCGACCTACGAGCAGTACTTC.

CDR3 nucleotides: TGTGCCAGCAGCTTTGAGCGGGGGGGCGGGGCAGATACGCAGTATTTT. This sequence encodes CASSFERGGGADTQYF. The genes are TRBV5-4 and TRBJ2-3; 10 bases align to TRBD2. CDR3 length: 16 residues. Germline V lookup: CDR1 SGHNT, CDR2 YYREEE (reference sequence). After removal of 2 bases from V and 4 bases from J, the junction contained 7 bases not matched to a gene.

The CDR3 loop is CAEIYREGGGYTF. CDR3 DNA sequence: TGTGCCGAAATTTACAGGGAAGGAGGTGGCTACACCTTC. V and J are TRBV30 and TRBJ1-2; possible D gene TRBD1, 6 bases. This CDR3 has 13 amino acids. V was cut by 8 bases and J by 7 bases, with 20 bases left in between. Germline CDR1 GTSNPN, CDR2 SVGIG (reference sequence).